This TCR beta chain is drawn from a study of blood T cell repertoires in COVID-19 (dated by TCRdb to the early 2020s). Looking at the study overall: Collaborator samples came from the United States, Italy and Spain and covered acute and convalescent phases of COVID-19. The prospective study material was composed of cDNA or gDNA derived from T cells, B-cell-depleted T cells, or PBMCs. The dataset comprised deeply sampled blood TCRbeta repertoires from subjects exposed to, actively infected with, or recovered from COVID-19. Where HLA class I and class II types were available, the types were taken from metadata supplied by the sample provider, not from assay-based typing. Samples were obtained from the ongoing ImmuneRACE study (first 160 participants) and from over 1,000 subjects provided by 6 global collaborators. The repertoires were made available in a free public database intended to serve as a resource for research on the immune response to SARS-CoV-2. A de-identified subject ID, COVID-19 status, age in years and sex were almost always included in the sample metadata. Here is what the overall study found, with its caveats: The amount of clinical and demographic metadata varied by source and participant and was provided uncurated.

TCRbeta CDR3 regions were amplified from genomic DNA by means of the immunoSEQ Assay, a bias-controlled multiplex PCR. The authors processed their data as follows. The number of nucleated cells in each sample was estimated by amplification of reference gene primers within the assay. To quantify the absolute abundance of each unique TCRbeta CDR3 rearrangement, sequence reads were collapsed and filtered. For each sample, productive Simpson clonality was calculated by taking the square root of Simpson's diversity index across productive rearrangements. In TCRdb, the immuneACCESS table is reduced to in-frame sequences with V and J assigned. These tables do not hold every clone; where another copy was compared, an unresolved V gene accounts for under half, and the others remain unexplained. That table furnishes V, J and clone size, whereas the DNA furnished D and trimming. This sample comprises 200,000 to 300,000 clones, less than 90% of them detected only once. Around 4% of the sample goes to the ten largest clones.

The collaborating institutions used their own protocols to collect whole blood in K2EDTA tubes. For TCRbeta analysis, collaborators shipped samples as frozen whole blood, isolated PBMCs, or DNA extracted from either of those sample types. The CDR3 goes from the cysteine to the phenylalanine over 15 residues. The kept DNA is CDR3 alone, 45 bases in frame from the first base. V trim: 2 bases; J trim: 4 bases; unmatched bases: 7. CDR1 and CDR2, looked up from the germline V gene (reference sequence), are LGHDT and YNNKEL. This clone was observed a single time. It has no known antigen specificity. No much larger clonotype is one base removed from it; base qualities were not supplied.

This receptor was obtained from a man in his sixties with acute or convalescent COVID-19. Recombination connected TRBV3-1 (or the pseudogene TRBV3-2) to TRBJ1-1; 7 bases in the middle match TRBD1. The sequenced sample consisted of peripheral blood. The CDR3 reads CASSQPGTVGTEAFF. At the DNA level, the sequence is TGTGCCAGCAGCCAACCCGGGACAGTGGGCACTGAAGCTTTCTTT.